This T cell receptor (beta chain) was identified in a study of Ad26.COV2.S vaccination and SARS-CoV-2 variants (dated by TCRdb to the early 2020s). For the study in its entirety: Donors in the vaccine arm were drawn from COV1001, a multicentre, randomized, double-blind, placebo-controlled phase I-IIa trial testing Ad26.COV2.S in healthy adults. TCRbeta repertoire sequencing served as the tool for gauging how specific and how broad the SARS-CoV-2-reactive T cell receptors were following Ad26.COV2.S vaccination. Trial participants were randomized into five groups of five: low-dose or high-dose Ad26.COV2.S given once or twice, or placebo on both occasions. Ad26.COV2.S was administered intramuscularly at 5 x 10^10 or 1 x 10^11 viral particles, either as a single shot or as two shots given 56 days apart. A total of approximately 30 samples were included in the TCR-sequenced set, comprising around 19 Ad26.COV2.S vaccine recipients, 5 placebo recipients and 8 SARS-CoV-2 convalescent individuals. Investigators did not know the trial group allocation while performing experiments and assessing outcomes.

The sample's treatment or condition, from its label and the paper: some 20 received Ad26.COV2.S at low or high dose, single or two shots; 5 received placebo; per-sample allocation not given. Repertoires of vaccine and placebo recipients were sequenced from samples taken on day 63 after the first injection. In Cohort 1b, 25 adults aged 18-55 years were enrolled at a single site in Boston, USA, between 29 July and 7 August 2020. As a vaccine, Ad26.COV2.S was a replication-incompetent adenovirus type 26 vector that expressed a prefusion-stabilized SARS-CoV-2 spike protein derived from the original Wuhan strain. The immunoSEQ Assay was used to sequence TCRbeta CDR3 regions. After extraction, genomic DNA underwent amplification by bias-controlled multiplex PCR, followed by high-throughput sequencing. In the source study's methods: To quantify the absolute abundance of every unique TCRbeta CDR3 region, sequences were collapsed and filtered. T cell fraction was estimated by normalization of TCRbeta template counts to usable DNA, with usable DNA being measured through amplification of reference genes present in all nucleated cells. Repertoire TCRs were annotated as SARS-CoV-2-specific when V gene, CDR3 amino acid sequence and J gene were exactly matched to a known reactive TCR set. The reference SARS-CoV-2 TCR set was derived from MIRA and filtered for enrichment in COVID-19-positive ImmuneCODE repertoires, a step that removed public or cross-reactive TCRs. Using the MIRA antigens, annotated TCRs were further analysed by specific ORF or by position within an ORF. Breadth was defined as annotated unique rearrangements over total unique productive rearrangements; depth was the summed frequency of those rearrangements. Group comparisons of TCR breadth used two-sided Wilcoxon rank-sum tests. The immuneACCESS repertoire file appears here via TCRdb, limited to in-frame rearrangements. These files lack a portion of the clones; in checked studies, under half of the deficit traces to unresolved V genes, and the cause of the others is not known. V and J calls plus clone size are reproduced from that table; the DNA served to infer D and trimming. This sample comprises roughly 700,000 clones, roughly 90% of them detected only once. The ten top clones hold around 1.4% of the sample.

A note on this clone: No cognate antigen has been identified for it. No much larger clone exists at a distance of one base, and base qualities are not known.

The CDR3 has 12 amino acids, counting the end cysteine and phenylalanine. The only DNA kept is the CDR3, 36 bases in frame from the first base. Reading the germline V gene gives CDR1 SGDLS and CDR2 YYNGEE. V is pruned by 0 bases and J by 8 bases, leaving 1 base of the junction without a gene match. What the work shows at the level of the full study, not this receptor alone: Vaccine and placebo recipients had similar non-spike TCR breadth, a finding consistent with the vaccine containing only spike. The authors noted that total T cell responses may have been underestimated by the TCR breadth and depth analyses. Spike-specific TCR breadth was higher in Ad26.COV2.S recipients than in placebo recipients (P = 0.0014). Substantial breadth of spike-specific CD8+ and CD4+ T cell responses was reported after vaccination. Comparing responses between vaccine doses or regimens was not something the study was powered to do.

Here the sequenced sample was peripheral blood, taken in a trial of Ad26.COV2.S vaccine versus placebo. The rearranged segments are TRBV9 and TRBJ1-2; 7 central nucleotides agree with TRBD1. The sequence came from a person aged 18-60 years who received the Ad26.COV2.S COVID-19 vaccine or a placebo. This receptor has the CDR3 CASSVGDRGYTF. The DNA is TGTGCCAGCAGCGTAGGGGACAGAGGCTACACCTTC.